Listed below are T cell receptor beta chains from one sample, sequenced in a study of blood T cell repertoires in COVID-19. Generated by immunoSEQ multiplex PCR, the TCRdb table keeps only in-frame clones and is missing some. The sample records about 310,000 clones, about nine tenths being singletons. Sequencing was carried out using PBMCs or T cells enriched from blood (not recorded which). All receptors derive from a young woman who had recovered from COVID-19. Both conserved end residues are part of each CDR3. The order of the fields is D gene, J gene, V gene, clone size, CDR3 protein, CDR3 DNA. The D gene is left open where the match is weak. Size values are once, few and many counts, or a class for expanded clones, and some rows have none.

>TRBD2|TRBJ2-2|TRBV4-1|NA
CASSQARLPGTSGGRNTGELFF
TGCGCCAGCAGCCAAGCCCGTCTACCAGGGACTAGCGGGGGCCGGAACACCGGGGAGCTGTTTTTT
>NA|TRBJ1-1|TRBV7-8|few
CASSPGGRNTEAFF
TGTGCCAGCAGCCCGGGAGGAAGGAACACTGAAGCTTTCTTT
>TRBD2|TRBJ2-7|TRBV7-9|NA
CASSLGAGVYYEQYF
TGTGCCAGCAGCTTAGGAGCGGGAGTATACTACGAGCAGTACTTC
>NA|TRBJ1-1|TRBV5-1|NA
CASSLSAGASRNTEAFF
TGCGCCAGCAGCTTGTCCGCGGGGGCATCCCGGAACACTGAAGCTTTCTTT
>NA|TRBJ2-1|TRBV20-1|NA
CSASLDRLYDNEQFF
TGCAGTGCTAGTCTGGACAGACTATATGACAATGAGCAGTTCTTC
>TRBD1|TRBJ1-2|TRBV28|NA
CASSSAPLDRVDGYTF
TGTGCCAGCAGTTCCGCCCCACTGGACAGGGTGGATGGCTACACCTTC
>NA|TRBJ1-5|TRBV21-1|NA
CASSKGGQSNQPQHF
TGTGCCAGCAGCAAAGGGGGACAGAGCAATCAGCCCCAGCATTTT
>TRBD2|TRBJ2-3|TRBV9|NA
CASKTSGSSTDTQYF
TGTGCCAGCAAAACTAGCGGGTCTAGCACAGATACGCAGTATTTT
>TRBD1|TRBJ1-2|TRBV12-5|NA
CASGSPGTAYGYTF
TGTGCTAGTGGTTCCCCAGGGACAGCCTATGGCTACACCTTC
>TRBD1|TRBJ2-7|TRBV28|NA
CASRETGPLYEQYF
TGTGCCAGCAGGGAGACAGGGCCGCTCTACGAGCAGTACTTC